One and the same sample provided the 12 T cell receptor beta chains below, sequenced in a study of blood T cell repertoires in COVID-19. This table comes from immunoSEQ multiplex PCR, and its TCRdb copy is limited to in-frame clones, with some not included. Of around 16,000 clones listed, approximately 85% are singletons. Source material: peripheral blood. The receptor set was obtained from a man between 65 and 85 years old in a cohort sampled during active COVID-19.

The chain joins TRBV2 to TRBJ2-1, with 11 bases matching TRBD2. CDR3 size: 16 residues. V shed 6 bases, J shed 8 bases, and the junction held 12 bases outside the gene matches. Germline CDR1 is SNHLY and CDR2 is FYNNEI. The CDR3 sequence: CASSAPTSGSGYEQFF. Here the CDR3 DNA reads TGTGCCAGCAGCGCACCTACTAGCGGGAGTGGGTATGAGCAGTTCTTC.

The chain joins TRBV30 to TRBJ1-1; perhaps TRBD1 as D (6 bases). Germline CDR1 and CDR2: GTSNPN and SVGIG (reference sequence). Trimming took 4 bases from V and 11 from J, leaving 17 bases between them. The CDR3 is 12 amino acids. CDR3 sequence reads: CAWTPGEFVAFF. CDR3 in DNA: TGTGCCTGGACCCCAGGGGAATTTGTTGCTTTCTTT.

This clone was detected a few times. The V and J genes are TRBV15 and TRBJ2-1; 8 nucleotides line up with TRBD1. V lost 1 base to trimming and J lost 8 bases; unmatched junction nucleotides: 10. Germline values: CDR1 LNHNV, CDR2 YYDKDF (reference sequence). CDR3 length: 16 residues. CDR3 region: CATSRVRTGTWDEQFF. The CDR3 DNA reads TGTGCCACCAGCAGAGTTAGGACAGGGACTTGGGATGAGCAGTTCTTC.

This clone was found once. This rearrangement joins TRBV18 to TRBJ1-4; 8 bases map to TRBD1. Germline CDR1 and CDR2: KGHSH and LQKENI. After removal of 3 bases from V and 6 bases from J, the junction contained 3 bases not matched to a gene. The CDR3 has 14 amino acids. This CDR3 reads CASSPQGADEKLFF. In DNA, the CDR3 is TGTGCCAGCTCACCGCAGGGGGCGGATGAAAAACTGTTTTTT. Variable domain in full (rest from reference TRBV18 and TRBJ1-4): NAGVMQNPRHLVRRRGQEARLRCSPMKGHSHVYWYRQLPEEGLKFMVYLQKENIIDESGMPKERFSAEFPKEGPSILRIQQVVRGDSAAYFCASSPQGADEKLFFGSGTQLSVL.

The chain couples TRBV5-1 to TRBJ2-3; tentatively, D is TRBD2 (5 bases). Germline V gene data show CDR1 as SGHRS and CDR2 as YFSETQ. The V end lost 5 bases, the J end lost 2 bases, and 18 bases lay between the germline ends. The CDR3 has 16 residues. The CDR3 protein is CASRARGVGDTDTQYF. The CDR3 DNA reads as TGCGCCAGCAGGGCCCGGGGAGTCGGAGACACAGATACGCAGTATTTT.

V usage is TRBV4-1 and J usage is TRBJ1-3; no clear D. Germline-derived CDR1 and CDR2 are MGHRA and YSYEKL. V was shortened by 1 base and J by 3 bases, with 13 bases between the two germline ends. This CDR3 has 16 residues. The DNA of the CDR3 is TGCGCCAGCAGCCAAGTTGCCACATCTCTTGGAAACACCATATATTTT. As protein: CASSQVATSLGNTIYF.

V and J are TRBV11-2 and TRBJ1-5; a possible D gene is TRBD1 (6 bases). The CDR3 is 16 residues long. The V and J ends lost 0 bases and 4 bases respectively, with 13 bases between them. CDR1 and CDR2 from the germline V gene are SGHAT and FQNNGV. The CDR3: CASSLDWVGGNQPQHF. The CDR3 coding sequence is TGTGCCAGCAGCTTAGATTGGGTAGGGGGTAATCAGCCCCAGCATTTT.

The V gene is TRBV11-1, the J gene TRBJ1-2, with D possibly matching TRBD1 (6 bases). CDR3 length: 14 residues. Trimming took 5 bases from V and 10 from J, leaving 20 bases between them. In germline, CDR1 is SGHAT, CDR2 FQDESV (reference sequence). This chain's CDR3 is CASSPRTANQNYTF. Written as DNA, the CDR3 is TGTGCCAGCAGCCCCCGGACAGCTAACCAAAACTACACCTTC.

This chain uses TRBV7-9 with TRBJ2-3, with 12 bases that match TRBD1. Germline V lookup: CDR1 SEHNR, CDR2 FQNEAQ (reference sequence). The CDR3 has 16 amino acids. V was clipped by 5 bases and J by 5 bases; unmatched bases: 8. CDR3 in DNA: TGTGCCAGCAGCCTCCTGGGACAGGGGGCCGGAGATACGCAGTATTTT. Translation gives CASSLLGQGAGDTQYF.

The rearrangement links TRBV6-6 to TRBJ1-5; 7 positions agree with TRBD1. The CDR3 is 13 amino acids. J lost 6 bases, V lost 7 bases, and 6 bases had no gene match. CDR1 is MNHNY and CDR2 is SVGAGI in the germline V gene (reference sequence). CDR3 coding DNA: TGTGCCAGCACCGACAGGGTTGGTCAGCCCCAGCATTTT. It specifies CASTDRVGQPQHF.

The gene calls are TRBV5-8 and TRBJ1-1, with TRBD1 matching 8 bases. CDR1 and CDR2 from the germline V gene are SGHTS and YDEGEE. V shed 4 bases and J 1 base; nucleotides not matched to a gene: 9. There are 16 residues in the CDR3. The CDR3 reads CASSPTGGRGNTEAFF. CDR3 in DNA: TGTGCCAGCAGCCCTACAGGGGGAAGAGGGAACACTGAAGCTTTCTTT.

This clone came up a few times. The chain joins TRBV19 to TRBJ1-5; 7 nucleotides line up with TRBD1. Germline lookup yields CDR1 LNHDA and CDR2 SQIVND (reference sequence). This CDR3 region has 16 residues. Trimming at V came to 9 bases and at J to 2 bases, leaving 13 bases not matched to a gene. The CDR3 nucleotides read TGTGCCAGCGAACCTTACGGGACAGACGGCAATCAGCCCCAGCATTTT. It yields the protein CASEPYGTDGNQPQHF.